The TCR beta chain described here comes from a study of T cell responses to AZD1222 COVID-19 vaccine. Study information: Samples with a second dose at about 4 or about 12 weeks were pooled together. Study outcomes and limitations: Increases in Spike-specific TCR breadth and depth were seen after two AZD1222 doses.

This CDR3 comprises 14 residues. J was trimmed by 7 bases and V by 7 bases; bases with no gene match: 15. CDR1 SQVTM and CDR2 ANQGSEA come from the germline V gene. Comment on this clone: What it recognizes is unknown.

Only in-frame clones appear in the TCRdb table, and some are missing; sequencing was by immunoSEQ multiplex PCR. The sample consists of about 190,000 clones, approximately 94% of them appearing once. V is TRBV29-1 and J is TRBJ1-2, with 7 bases identical to TRBD1. Sequences were derived from peripheral blood, sampled on day 0 of AZD1222 vaccination. This sequence was found in an adult in good health. CDR3 loop: CSAFRQGGGAGYTF. The CDR3 bases are TGCAGCGCCTTTAGACAGGGAGGTGGGGCTGGCTACACCTTC.